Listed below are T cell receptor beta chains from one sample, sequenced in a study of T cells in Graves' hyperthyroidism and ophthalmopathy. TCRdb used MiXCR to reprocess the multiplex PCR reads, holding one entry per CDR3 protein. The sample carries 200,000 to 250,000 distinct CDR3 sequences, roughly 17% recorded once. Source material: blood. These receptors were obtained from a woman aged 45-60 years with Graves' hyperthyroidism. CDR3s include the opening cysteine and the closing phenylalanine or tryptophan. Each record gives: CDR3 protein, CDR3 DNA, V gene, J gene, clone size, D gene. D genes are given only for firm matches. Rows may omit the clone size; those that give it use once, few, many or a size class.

CDR3 protein: CASSLAGTGGQETQYF
CDR3 DNA: TGCGCCAGCAGCTTGGCCGGGACAGGGGGCCAAGAGACCCAGTACTTC
V gene: TRBV5-1
J gene: TRBJ2-5
clone size: NA
D gene: TRBD1

CDR3 protein: CASSPSTGFSGNTIYF
CDR3 DNA: TGTGCCAGCAGCCCATCGACAGGGTTCTCTGGAAACACCATATATTTT
V gene: TRBV7-6
J gene: TRBJ1-3
clone size: many
D gene: TRBD1

CDR3 protein: CASSPPGNTIYF
CDR3 DNA: TGTGCCAGCAGTCCTCCGGGAAACACCATATATTTT
V gene: TRBV28
J gene: TRBJ1-3
clone size: many
D gene: NA

CDR3 protein: CASSTLDVTFTEAFF
CDR3 DNA: TGTGCCAGCAGTACGCTAGACGTGACGTTCACTGAAGCTTTCTTT
V gene: TRBV12-3/TRBV12-4
J gene: TRBJ1-1
clone size: many
D gene: NA

CDR3 protein: CASSSGLASETQYF
CDR3 DNA: TGTGCCAGCAGCTCAGGACTAGCGTCAGAGACCCAGTACTTC
V gene: TRBV7-2
J gene: TRBJ2-5
clone size: NA
D gene: TRBD2

CDR3 protein: CASSLEGNSYNEQFF
CDR3 DNA: TGTGCCAGCAGCTTGGAGGGGAACTCCTACAATGAGCAGTTCTTC
V gene: TRBV11-2
J gene: TRBJ2-1
clone size: many
D gene: NA

CDR3 protein: CASSPDNYNEQFF
CDR3 DNA: TGCGCCAGCAGCCCTGACAACTACAATGAGCAGTTCTTC
V gene: TRBV5-1
J gene: TRBJ2-1
clone size: many
D gene: NA

CDR3 protein: CASSLAQAGGYTF
CDR3 DNA: TGTGCCAGCAGCTTAGCCCAGGCCGGTGGCTACACCTTC
V gene: TRBV7-9
J gene: TRBJ1-2
clone size: NA
D gene: NA

CDR3 protein: CASSPDRGEQYF
CDR3 DNA: TGTGCCAGCTCCCCGGACAGGGGCGAGCAGTACTTC
V gene: TRBV18
J gene: TRBJ2-7
clone size: many
D gene: TRBD1

CDR3 protein: CASSQQVSNQPQHF
CDR3 DNA: TGTGCCAGCAGCCAACAGGTTTCCAATCAGCCCCAGCATTTT
V gene: TRBV3-1
J gene: TRBJ1-5
clone size: NA
D gene: NA

CDR3 protein: CASSPGTGQAFF
CDR3 DNA: TGTGCCAGCAGCCCCGGGACAGGACAGGCTTTCTTT
V gene: TRBV7-3
J gene: TRBJ1-1
clone size: NA
D gene: TRBD1

CDR3 protein: CASSLTATGSTPYEQYF
CDR3 DNA: TGTGCCAGCAGCTTAACCGCGACAGGTTCGACCCCCTACGAGCAGTACTTC
V gene: TRBV28
J gene: TRBJ2-7
clone size: once
D gene: NA

CDR3 protein: CSARVAGEQYF
CDR3 DNA: TGCAGTGCTAGGGTAGCGGGAGAGCAGTACTTC
V gene: TRBV20-1
J gene: TRBJ2-7
clone size: many
D gene: TRBD2

CDR3 protein: CASSRVPYNEQFF
CDR3 DNA: TGTGCCAGCAGCCGAGTACCCTACAATGAGCAGTTCTTC
V gene: TRBV11-2
J gene: TRBJ2-1
clone size: many
D gene: NA

CDR3 protein: CASSSGTGGYNEQFF
CDR3 DNA: TGTGCCAGCAGTTCCGGGACAGGGGGCTATAATGAGCAGTTCTTC
V gene: TRBV27
J gene: TRBJ2-1
clone size: few
D gene: TRBD1

CDR3 protein: CATSRDLLAGVRGYNEQFF
CDR3 DNA: TGTGCCACCAGCAGAGATTTACTAGCGGGAGTAAGGGGATACAATGAGCAGTTCTTC
V gene: TRBV15
J gene: TRBJ2-1
clone size: few
D gene: TRBD2

CDR3 protein: CSLQTGGTNTDTQYF
CDR3 DNA: TGCAGCCTTCAAACAGGGGGGACGAACACAGATACGCAGTATTTT
V gene: TRBV29-1
J gene: TRBJ2-3
clone size: NA
D gene: TRBD1

CDR3 protein: CASNNRQTSTDTQYF
CDR3 DNA: TGTGCCAGCAACAACAGGCAAACTAGCACAGATACGCAGTATTTT
V gene: TRBV7-2
J gene: TRBJ2-3
clone size: NA
D gene: NA

CDR3 protein: CASSRSSFNTEAFF
CDR3 DNA: TGTGCCAGCTCACGTAGTAGTTTCAACACTGAAGCTTTCTTT
V gene: TRBV18
J gene: TRBJ1-1
clone size: many
D gene: NA

CDR3 protein: CASSLDRSEQYF
CDR3 DNA: TGTGCCAGCAGCTTGGACAGATCCGAGCAGTACTTC
V gene: TRBV11-2
J gene: TRBJ2-7
clone size: NA
D gene: NA

CDR3 protein: CASSLLGGTSTDTQYF
CDR3 DNA: TGTGCCAGCAGCTTACTGGGGGGCACTAGCACAGATACGCAGTATTTT
V gene: TRBV7-8
J gene: TRBJ2-3
clone size: few
D gene: NA

CDR3 protein: CASSLIAGGSYEQYF
CDR3 DNA: TGTGCCAGCAGTTTAATAGCGGGAGGCTCGTACGAGCAGTACTTC
V gene: TRBV12-3/TRBV12-4
J gene: TRBJ2-7
clone size: many
D gene: TRBD2

CDR3 protein: CASSDGQAQPAYF
CDR3 DNA: TGTGCCAGCAGTGATGGCCAAGCCCAACCAGCGTATTTT
V gene: TRBV6-1
J gene: TRBJ2-3
clone size: many
D gene: NA

CDR3 protein: CASSTSGRSYEQYF
CDR3 DNA: TGCGCCAGCAGCACAAGCGGGAGAAGCTACGAGCAGTACTTC
V gene: TRBV5-1
J gene: TRBJ2-7
clone size: many
D gene: TRBD2

CDR3 protein: CASRGRESSGNTIYF
CDR3 DNA: TGTGCCAGCAGAGGCAGGGAGTCCTCTGGAAACACCATATATTTT
V gene: TRBV12-3/TRBV12-4
J gene: TRBJ1-3
clone size: NA
D gene: NA

CDR3 protein: CANGPSGQKNTEAFF
CDR3 DNA: TGTGCCAACGGTCCTTCGGGACAGAAGAACACTGAAGCTTTCTTT
V gene: TRBV6-2/TRBV6-3
J gene: TRBJ1-1
clone size: few
D gene: TRBD1

CDR3 protein: CASSSGQRGEFF
CDR3 DNA: TGTGCCAGCAGTTCGGGCCAAAGGGGGGAGTTCTTC
V gene: TRBV12-3/TRBV12-4
J gene: TRBJ2-1
clone size: few
D gene: NA

CDR3 protein: CASSQDGQNSYNEQFF
CDR3 DNA: TGCGCCAGCAGCCAAGATGGGCAAAACTCCTACAATGAGCAGTTCTTC
V gene: TRBV4-1
J gene: TRBJ2-1
clone size: many
D gene: NA

CDR3 protein: CASSLAEVGYGYTF
CDR3 DNA: TGCGCCAGCAGCTTGGCCGAAGTCGGATATGGCTACACCTTC
V gene: TRBV5-1
J gene: TRBJ1-2
clone size: NA
D gene: NA

CDR3 protein: CASSEGVTSGYNEQFF
CDR3 DNA: TGTGCCAGCAGTGAGGGAGTCACTAGCGGGTACAATGAGCAGTTCTTC
V gene: TRBV2
J gene: TRBJ2-1
clone size: many
D gene: TRBD2

CDR3 protein: CASSGGTSGMSDTQYF
CDR3 DNA: TGTGCCAGCAGTGGGGGGACTAGCGGGATGTCAGATACGCAGTATTTT
V gene: TRBV12-3/TRBV12-4
J gene: TRBJ2-3
clone size: many
D gene: TRBD2

CDR3 protein: CASSPDTKPYEQYF
CDR3 DNA: TGTGCCAGTAGCCCCGACACCAAGCCCTACGAGCAGTACTTC
V gene: TRBV19
J gene: TRBJ2-7
clone size: many
D gene: NA

CDR3 protein: CASSPTLTGEKENQPQHF
CDR3 DNA: TGTGCCAGCAGCCCGACCCTGACAGGGGAAAAGGAGAATCAGCCCCAGCATTTT
V gene: TRBV2
J gene: TRBJ1-5
clone size: many
D gene: TRBD1

CDR3 protein: CASSYSTGISGYTF
CDR3 DNA: TGTGCCAGCAGTTACTCGACGGGGATAAGTGGCTACACCTTC
V gene: TRBV6-5
J gene: TRBJ1-2
clone size: NA
D gene: NA

CDR3 protein: CASSSVRNYGYTF
CDR3 DNA: TGTGCCAGCAGTTCGGTCCGGAACTATGGCTACACCTTC
V gene: TRBV12-3/TRBV12-4
J gene: TRBJ1-2
clone size: many
D gene: NA

CDR3 protein: CASSLLSGYEQYF
CDR3 DNA: TGTGCCAGCAGCTTACTCTCCGGATACGAGCAGTACTTC
V gene: TRBV7-3
J gene: TRBJ2-7
clone size: many
D gene: NA

CDR3 protein: CSAETGASYEQYF
CDR3 DNA: TGCAGTGCTGAGACAGGCGCTTCCTACGAGCAGTACTTC
V gene: TRBV20-1
J gene: TRBJ2-7
clone size: many
D gene: NA

CDR3 protein: CSARDPSGLSTDTQYF
CDR3 DNA: TGCAGTGCTAGAGATCCGAGCGGACTAAGCACAGATACGCAGTATTTT
V gene: TRBV20-1
J gene: TRBJ2-3
clone size: NA
D gene: NA

CDR3 protein: CASRRLGGGISYNEQFF
CDR3 DNA: TGTGCCAGCAGACGACTGGGCGGGGGCATCTCCTACAATGAGCAGTTCTTC
V gene: TRBV12-3/TRBV12-4
J gene: TRBJ2-1
clone size: many
D gene: NA

CDR3 protein: CASSLSLAGGPETQYF
CDR3 DNA: TGTGCCAGCAGTTTATCCCTAGCGGGGGGCCCAGAGACCCAGTACTTC
V gene: TRBV12-3/TRBV12-4
J gene: TRBJ2-5
clone size: NA
D gene: TRBD2

CDR3 protein: CSVGQGAAYEQYF
CDR3 DNA: TGCAGCGTTGGACAGGGGGCCGCCTACGAGCAGTACTTC
V gene: TRBV29-1
J gene: TRBJ2-7
clone size: many
D gene: TRBD1

CDR3 protein: CASSQGTGGFQPQHF
CDR3 DNA: TGTGCCAGCAGTCAGGGGACAGGGGGTTTTCAGCCCCAGCATTTT
V gene: TRBV27
J gene: TRBJ1-5
clone size: few
D gene: TRBD1

CDR3 protein: CASSDPPRDNQETQYF
CDR3 DNA: TGCGCCAGCAGCGACCCTCCCCGGGACAACCAAGAGACCCAGTACTTC
V gene: TRBV5-1
J gene: TRBJ2-5
clone size: NA
D gene: NA

CDR3 protein: CASSDEAGVQDTQYF
CDR3 DNA: TGTGCCAGCAGTGATGAAGCGGGAGTTCAAGATACGCAGTATTTT
V gene: TRBV2
J gene: TRBJ2-3
clone size: many
D gene: TRBD2

CDR3 protein: CASRPATGEETQYF
CDR3 DNA: TGTGCCAGCAGACCAGCGACAGGGGAAGAGACCCAGTACTTC
V gene: TRBV6-1
J gene: TRBJ2-5
clone size: many
D gene: TRBD1

CDR3 protein: CASSSVLDTQYF
CDR3 DNA: TGTGCCAGCTCGAGTGTACTGGATACGCAGTATTTT
V gene: TRBV18
J gene: TRBJ2-3
clone size: NA
D gene: NA

CDR3 protein: CASSPNGWIEAFF
CDR3 DNA: TGTGCCAGCTCACCCAATGGTTGGATTGAAGCTTTCTTT
V gene: TRBV18
J gene: TRBJ1-1
clone size: many
D gene: NA

CDR3 protein: CASIAGTGEADTEAFF
CDR3 DNA: TGTGCCAGCATCGCCGGGACAGGGGAGGCGGACACTGAAGCTTTCTTT
V gene: TRBV12-3/TRBV12-4
J gene: TRBJ1-1
clone size: many
D gene: TRBD1

CDR3 protein: CSVEEGLSYNEQFF
CDR3 DNA: TGCAGCGTTGAGGAGGGCCTCTCCTACAATGAGCAGTTCTTC
V gene: TRBV29-1
J gene: TRBJ2-1
clone size: few
D gene: NA

CDR3 protein: CASTQGSSYNEQFF
CDR3 DNA: TGTGCCAGCACCCAGGGGAGCTCCTACAATGAGCAGTTCTTC
V gene: TRBV27
J gene: TRBJ2-1
clone size: many
D gene: NA

CDR3 protein: CASSLGIASNEQFF
CDR3 DNA: TGTGCCAGCAGCTTGGGGATAGCCTCCAATGAGCAGTTCTTC
V gene: TRBV5-6
J gene: TRBJ2-1
clone size: many
D gene: NA

CDR3 protein: CASSLTPVNTEAFF
CDR3 DNA: TGTGCCAGCAGTCTCACTCCAGTGAACACTGAAGCTTTCTTT
V gene: TRBV28
J gene: TRBJ1-1
clone size: many
D gene: NA

CDR3 protein: CASSPQVDYGYTF
CDR3 DNA: TGTGCCAGCTCACCTCAGGTCGACTATGGCTACACCTTC
V gene: TRBV18
J gene: TRBJ1-2
clone size: NA
D gene: NA

CDR3 protein: CSASGAGWNEQFF
CDR3 DNA: TGCAGTGCTAGCGGGGCAGGGTGGAATGAGCAGTTCTTC
V gene: TRBV20-1
J gene: TRBJ2-1
clone size: many
D gene: NA

CDR3 protein: CASSLSRTNFGYTF
CDR3 DNA: TGCGCCAGCAGCTTGTCTCGGACCAACTTTGGCTACACCTTC
V gene: TRBV5-1
J gene: TRBJ1-2
clone size: many
D gene: NA

CDR3 protein: CASPREGRDEQFF
CDR3 DNA: TGTGCCAGCCCACGGGAGGGCCGAGATGAGCAGTTCTTC
V gene: TRBV27
J gene: TRBJ2-1
clone size: few
D gene: TRBD2

CDR3 protein: CASSPGLAFQETQYF
CDR3 DNA: TGTGCCAGCAGCCCGGGACTAGCGTTCCAAGAGACCCAGTACTTC
V gene: TRBV3-1
J gene: TRBJ2-5
clone size: NA
D gene: TRBD2

CDR3 protein: CASSLGSMPEAFF
CDR3 DNA: TGCGCCAGCAGCTTGGGATCTATGCCTGAAGCTTTCTTT
V gene: TRBV5-1
J gene: TRBJ1-1
clone size: many
D gene: NA

CDR3 protein: CASSYGRENQPQHF
CDR3 DNA: TGTGCCAGCAGTTATGGCAGGGAGAATCAGCCCCAGCATTTT
V gene: TRBV6-9
J gene: TRBJ1-5
clone size: NA
D gene: NA

CDR3 protein: CASRIAGGPGEQYF
CDR3 DNA: TGTGCCAGCAGAATAGCGGGAGGGCCGGGGGAGCAGTACTTC
V gene: TRBV27
J gene: TRBJ2-7
clone size: NA
D gene: TRBD2